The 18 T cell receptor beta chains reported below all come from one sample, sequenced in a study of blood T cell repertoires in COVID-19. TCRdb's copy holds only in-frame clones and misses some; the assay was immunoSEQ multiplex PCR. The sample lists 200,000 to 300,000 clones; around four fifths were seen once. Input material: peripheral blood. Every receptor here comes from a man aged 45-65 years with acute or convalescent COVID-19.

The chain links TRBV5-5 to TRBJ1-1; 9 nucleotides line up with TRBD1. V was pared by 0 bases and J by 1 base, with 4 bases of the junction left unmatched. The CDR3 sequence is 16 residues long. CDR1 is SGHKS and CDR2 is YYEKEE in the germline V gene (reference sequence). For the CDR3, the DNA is TGTGCCAGCAGCTTGGCACCGACAGGGGGGAACACTGAAGCTTTCTTT. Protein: CASSLAPTGGNTEAFF.

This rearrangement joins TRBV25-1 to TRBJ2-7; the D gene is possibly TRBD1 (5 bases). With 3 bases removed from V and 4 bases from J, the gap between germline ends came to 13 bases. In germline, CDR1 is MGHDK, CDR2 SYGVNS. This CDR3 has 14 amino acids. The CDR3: CASSEDMGTYEQYF. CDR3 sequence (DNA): TGTGCCAGCAGTGAGGACATGGGCACATACGAGCAGTACTTC.

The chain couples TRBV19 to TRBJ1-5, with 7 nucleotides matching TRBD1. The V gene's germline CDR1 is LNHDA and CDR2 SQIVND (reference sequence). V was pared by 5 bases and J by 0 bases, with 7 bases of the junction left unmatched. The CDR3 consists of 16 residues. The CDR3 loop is CASSPEGARSNQPQHF. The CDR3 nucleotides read TGTGCCAGTAGTCCAGAGGGGGCACGTAGCAATCAGCCCCAGCATTTT.

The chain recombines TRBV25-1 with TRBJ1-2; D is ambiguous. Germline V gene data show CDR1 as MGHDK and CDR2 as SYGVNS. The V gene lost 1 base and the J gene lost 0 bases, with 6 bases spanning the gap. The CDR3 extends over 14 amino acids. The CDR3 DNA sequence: TGTGCCAGCAGTGAATTGGACTCTAACTATGGCTACACCTTC. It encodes CASSELDSNYGYTF.

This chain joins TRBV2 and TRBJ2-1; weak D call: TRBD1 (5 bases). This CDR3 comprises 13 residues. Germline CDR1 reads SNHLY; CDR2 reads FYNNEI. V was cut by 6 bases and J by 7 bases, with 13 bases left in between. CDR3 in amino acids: CASRPDSPNEQFF. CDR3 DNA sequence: TGTGCCAGCAGGCCCGACAGTCCTAATGAGCAGTTCTTC.

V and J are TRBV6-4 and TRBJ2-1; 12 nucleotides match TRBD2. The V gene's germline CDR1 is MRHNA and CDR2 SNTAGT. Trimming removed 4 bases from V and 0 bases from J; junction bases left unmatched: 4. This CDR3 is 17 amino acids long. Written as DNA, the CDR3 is TGTGCCAGCAGTGGGACTAGCGGGGACTACTCCTACAATGAGCAGTTCTTC. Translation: CASSGTSGDYSYNEQFF.

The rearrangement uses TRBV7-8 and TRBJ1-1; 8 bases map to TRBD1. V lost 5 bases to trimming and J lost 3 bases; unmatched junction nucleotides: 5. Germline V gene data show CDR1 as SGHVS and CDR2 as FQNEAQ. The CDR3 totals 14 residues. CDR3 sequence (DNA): TGTGCCAGCAGCCATACAGGGGGGGACACTGAAGCTTTCTTT. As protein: CASSHTGGDTEAFF.

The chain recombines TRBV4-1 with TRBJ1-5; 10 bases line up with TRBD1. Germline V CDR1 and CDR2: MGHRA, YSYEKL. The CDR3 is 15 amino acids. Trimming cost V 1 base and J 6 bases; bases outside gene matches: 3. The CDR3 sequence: CASSQGQGAFQPQHF. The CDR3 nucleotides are TGCGCCAGCAGCCAAGGACAGGGGGCTTTTCAGCCCCAGCATTTT.

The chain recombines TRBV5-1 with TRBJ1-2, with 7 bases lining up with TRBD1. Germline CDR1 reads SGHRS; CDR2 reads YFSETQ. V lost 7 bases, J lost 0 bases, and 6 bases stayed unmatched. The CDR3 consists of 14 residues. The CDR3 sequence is CASSPGGSNYGYTF. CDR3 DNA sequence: TGCGCCAGCTCTCCAGGGGGGTCTAACTATGGCTACACCTTC.

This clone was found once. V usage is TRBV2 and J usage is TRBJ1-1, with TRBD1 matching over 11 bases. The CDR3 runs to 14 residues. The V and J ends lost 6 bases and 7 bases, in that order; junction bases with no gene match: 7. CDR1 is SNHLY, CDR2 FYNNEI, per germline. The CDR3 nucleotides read TGTGCCAGCAGGGACAGGACAGGGGGCCGTGAAGCTTTCTTT. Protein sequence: CASRDRTGGREAFF.

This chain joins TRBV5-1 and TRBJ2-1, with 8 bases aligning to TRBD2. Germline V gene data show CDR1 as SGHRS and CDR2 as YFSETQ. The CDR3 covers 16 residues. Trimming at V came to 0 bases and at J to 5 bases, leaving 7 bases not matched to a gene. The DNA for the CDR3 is TGCGCCAGCAGCTTGGGGGCCGGGGGGGTCCACAATGAGCAGTTCTTC. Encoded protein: CASSLGAGGVHNEQFF. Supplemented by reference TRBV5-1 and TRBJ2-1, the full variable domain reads KAGVTQTPRYLIKTRGQQVTLSCSPISGHRSVSWYQQTPGQGLQFLFEYFSETQRNKGNFPGRFSGRQFSNSRSEMNVSTLELGDSALYLCASSLGAGGVHNEQFFGPGTRLTVL.

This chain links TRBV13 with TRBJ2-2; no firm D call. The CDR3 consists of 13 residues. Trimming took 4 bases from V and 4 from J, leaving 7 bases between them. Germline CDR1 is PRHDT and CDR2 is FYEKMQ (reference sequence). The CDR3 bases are TGTGCCAGCAGCTCCCTAGGCACCGGGGAGCTGTTTTTT. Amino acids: CASSSLGTGELFF.

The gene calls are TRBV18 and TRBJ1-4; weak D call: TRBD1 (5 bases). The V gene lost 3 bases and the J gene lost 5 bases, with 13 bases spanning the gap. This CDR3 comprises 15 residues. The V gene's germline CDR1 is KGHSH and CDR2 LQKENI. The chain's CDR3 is CASSPTGVRNEKLFF. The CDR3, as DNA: TGTGCCAGCTCACCGACGGGGGTGCGAAATGAAAAACTGTTTTTT.

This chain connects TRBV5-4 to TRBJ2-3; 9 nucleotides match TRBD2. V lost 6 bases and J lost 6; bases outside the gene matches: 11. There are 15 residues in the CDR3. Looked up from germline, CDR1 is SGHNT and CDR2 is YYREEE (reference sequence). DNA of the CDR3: TGTGCCAGCAAAGTAGCGGGAGAGGGTACGGATACGCAGTATTTT. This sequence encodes CASKVAGEGTDTQYF.

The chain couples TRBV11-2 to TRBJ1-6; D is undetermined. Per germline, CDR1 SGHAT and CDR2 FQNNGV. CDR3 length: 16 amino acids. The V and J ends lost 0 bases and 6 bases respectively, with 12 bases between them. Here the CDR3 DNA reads TGTGCCAGCAGCTTAGAATTTCAGGTCCTTAATTCACCCCTCCACTTT. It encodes CASSLEFQVLNSPLHF.

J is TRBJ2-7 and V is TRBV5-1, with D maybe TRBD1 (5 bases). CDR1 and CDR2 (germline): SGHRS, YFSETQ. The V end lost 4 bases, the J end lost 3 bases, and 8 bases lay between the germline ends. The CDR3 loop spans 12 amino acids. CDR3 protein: CASSPDSYEQYF. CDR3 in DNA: TGCGCCAGCAGCCCTGACAGCTACGAGCAGTACTTC.

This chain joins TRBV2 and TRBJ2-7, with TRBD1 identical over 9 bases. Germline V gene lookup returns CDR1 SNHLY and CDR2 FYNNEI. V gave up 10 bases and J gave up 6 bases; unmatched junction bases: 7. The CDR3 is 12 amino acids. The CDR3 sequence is CATGTGRAEQYF. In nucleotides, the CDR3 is TGTGCCACCGGGACAGGGAGAGCCGAGCAGTACTTC.

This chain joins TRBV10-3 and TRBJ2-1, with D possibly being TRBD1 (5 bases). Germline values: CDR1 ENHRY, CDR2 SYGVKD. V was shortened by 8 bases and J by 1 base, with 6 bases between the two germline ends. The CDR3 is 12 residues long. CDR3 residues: CAIGASYNEQFF. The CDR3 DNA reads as TGTGCCATCGGGGCGTCCTACAATGAGCAGTTCTTC.